This TCR beta chain was identified during a study of blood T cell repertoires in COVID-19. Study-wide background: T cells, B-cell-depleted T cells, or PBMCs provided the cDNA or gDNA that served as material.

Original data processing: Researchers report that nucleated cell counts were estimated from reference gene primer amplification. Profiling relied on immunoSEQ multiplex PCR, and the TCRdb table lists in-frame clones only, not all of them. From that table come the V and J calls and clone size; the DNA was used to work out D and trimming. The data contain tens of thousands of clones, around 86% of them singletons. Per germline, CDR1 LGHDT and CDR2 YNNKEL (reference sequence). The CDR3 runs 16 residues. J lost 1 base, V lost 3 bases, and 6 bases had no gene match. V usage is TRBV3-1 (or the pseudogene TRBV3-2) and J usage is TRBJ2-3; 8 bases map to TRBD2. Sample: peripheral blood. The sequence came from a man between 60 and 70 years old with COVID-19, enrolled during active disease. The CDR3 nucleotides read TGTGCCAGCAGCCAGGAACCGGGACTAGGCACAGATACGCAGTATTTT. This gives the protein CASSQEPGLGTDTQYF.